Each of the 21 T cell receptor beta chains below was sequenced from the same sample in a study of tumor-infiltrating lymphocytes in localized non-small cell lung cancer. The method was immunoSEQ multiplex PCR; TCRdb's version includes in-frame clones alone and lacks a portion of them. The sample has 10,000 or so clones, approximately 84% seen once. Source material: uninvolved lung tissue not adjacent to the tumor. These receptors originate from a human donor with non-small cell lung cancer.

The rearrangement uses TRBV4-1 and TRBJ2-7; 11 bases match TRBD1. Germline V gives CDR1 MGHRA, CDR2 YSYEKL. The CDR3 contains 15 residues. The trim removed 0 bases at V and 6 bases at J, leaving 4 bases unmatched. Here the CDR3 DNA reads TGCGCCAGCAGCCAAGATATGGGGACAGGGGGCGAGCAGTACTTC. Translating gives CASSQDMGTGGEQYF.

The V and J genes are TRBV5-1 and TRBJ1-2, with TRBD1 identical over 10 bases. This CDR3 region has 15 residues. The germline V gene encodes CDR1 SGHRS and CDR2 YFSETQ. J lost 8 bases, V lost 0 bases, and 7 bases had no gene match. The CDR3 loop is CASSLGRDRGWGYTF. As DNA, the CDR3 is TGCGCCAGCAGCTTGGGCCGGGACAGGGGTTGGGGCTACACCTTC.

The gene calls are TRBV7-7 and TRBJ2-2, with D possibly TRBD1 on 5 matching bases. Germline V lookup: CDR1 SSHAT, CDR2 FNYEAQ (reference sequence). The CDR3 is 14 residues long. The ends were cut back, 5 bases at V and 1 base at J, with 8 bases in the middle. CDR3 in amino acids: CASSQTGNTGELFF. The CDR3 DNA reads as TGTGCCAGCAGCCAAACAGGGAACACCGGGGAGCTGTTTTTT.

The rearrangement joins TRBV11-2 to TRBJ2-5, with 8 bases that match TRBD2. The CDR3 is made up of 14 amino acids. CDR1 is SGHAT, CDR2 FQNNGV, per germline. V shed 6 bases, J shed 5 bases, and the junction held 8 bases outside the gene matches. This chain's CDR3 is CASSPGLVHETQYF. CDR3 nucleotides: TGTGCCAGCAGTCCGGGACTAGTACACGAGACCCAGTACTTC.

The chain carries TRBV28 and TRBJ1-5; TRBD1 is a possible D gene (6 bases). The CDR3 extends over 13 amino acids. V was trimmed by 5 bases and J by 6 bases, leaving 11 bases between them. Germline V gene sequence: CDR1 MDHEN, CDR2 SYDVKM. Here the CDR3 reads CASSPGRGQPQHF. The CDR3 bases are TGTGCCAGCAGTCCGGGCAGGGGTCAGCCCCAGCATTTT.

The chain couples TRBV25-1 to TRBJ1-2; D uncertain. CDR1 is MGHDK and CDR2 is SYGVNS in the germline V gene. The V end was cut by 0 bases, the J end by 1 base, with 6 bases between. The CDR3 sequence is 14 residues long. CDR3 sequence (DNA): TGTGCCAGCAGTGAATATCACGGTAACTATGGCTACACCTTC. Translating gives CASSEYHGNYGYTF.

The chain combines TRBV29-1 with TRBJ2-2, with 9 bases lining up with TRBD1. CDR3 size: 17 residues. V shed 7 bases and J 2 bases; nucleotides not matched to a gene: 14. Per germline, CDR1 SQVTM and CDR2 ANQGSEA. The CDR3 nucleotides are TGCAGCGGGCGAGGGTCTGGGACAGGGACTAACACCGGGGAGCTGTTTTTT. It yields the protein CSGRGSGTGTNTGELFF.

The V call is TRBV19, the J call TRBJ2-3, with TRBD1 matching 7 bases. Germline assignment: CDR1 LNHDA and CDR2 SQIVND (reference sequence). This CDR3 is built from 16 residues. V lost 4 bases to trimming and J lost 0 bases; unmatched junction nucleotides: 7. CDR3 nucleotide sequence: TGTGCCAGTAGTAACAGGGGTTGGACCAGCACAGATACGCAGTATTTT. It specifies CASSNRGWTSTDTQYF.

The chain employs TRBV5-4 and TRBJ2-6, with unresolved D. The CDR3 is made up of 17 amino acids. Trimming took off 2 bases at V and 0 bases at J, with 12 bases between the two ends. Germline CDR1 is SGHNT and CDR2 is YYREEE (reference sequence). CDR3 in amino acids: CASSFGGRSSGANVLTF. CDR3 sequence (DNA): TGTGCCAGCAGCTTTGGCGGCCGTAGCTCTGGGGCCAACGTCCTGACTTTC.

The CDR3 bases are TGTGCCAGCATTTCTCCCGGACAGGGAGGGTATGGCTACACCTTC. Its translation is CASISPGQGGYGYTF. The V and J genes are TRBV6-1 and TRBJ1-2, with TRBD1 matching over 8 bases. CDR3 size: 15 residues. The V segment lost 7 bases and the J segment 5 bases; nucleotides outside the gene matches: 12. CDR1 MNHNS and CDR2 SASEGT come from the germline V gene.

J is TRBJ2-1 and V is TRBV4-1; 14 bases fit TRBD2. Germline CDR1 MGHRA, CDR2 YSYEKL. The CDR3 has 16 residues. V gave up 6 bases and J gave up 6 bases; unmatched junction bases: 7. The CDR3 DNA reads TGCGCCAGCAGTCGACTAGCGGGAGGGCCTCGCAATGAGCAGTTCTTC. The encoded protein is CASSRLAGGPRNEQFF.

The chain carries TRBV7-6 and TRBJ2-7, with 8 bases identical to TRBD2. V was clipped by 1 base and J by 2 bases; unmatched bases: 1. This CDR3 has 14 amino acids. Germline-derived CDR1 and CDR2 are SGHVS and FNYEAQ. This chain's CDR3 is CASSLGGLAYEQYF. The CDR3 nucleotides read TGTGCCAGCAGCTTAGGGGGACTAGCCTACGAGCAGTACTTC.

The CDR3, as DNA: TGTGCCAGCAGCCCTACAGGGGCCGGGGCCAACGTCCTGACTTTC. Residues: CASSPTGAGANVLTF. This chain uses TRBV7-9 with TRBJ2-6; TRBD1 matches at 7 bases. V dropped 5 bases and J dropped 4; count of bases not matched to a gene: 5. Germline CDR1 is SEHNR and CDR2 is FQNEAQ (reference sequence). This CDR3 comprises 15 residues.

V is TRBV6-5 and J is TRBJ2-7, with D tentatively TRBD1 or TRBD2 (5 bases each). The germline V gene encodes CDR1 MNHEY and CDR2 SVGAGI. V was pared by 8 bases and J by 5 bases, with 13 bases between. The CDR3 loop spans 12 amino acids. The CDR3 DNA follows: TGTGCCAGCCGGCACGGGGCCCACGAGCAGTACTTC. This gives the protein CASRHGAHEQYF.

This chain uses TRBV29-1 with TRBJ1-3; TRBD1 might be the D (5 bases). This CDR3 spans 14 amino acids. Trimming removed 5 bases from V and 0 bases from J, with 11 bases in between. Germline assignment: CDR1 SQVTM and CDR2 ANQGSEA. The CDR3 loop is CSVHGGSSGNTIYF. CDR3 bases: TGCAGCGTTCACGGGGGAAGCTCTGGAAACACCATATATTTT.

The rearrangement links TRBV7-3 to TRBJ1-1; D not resolved. The ends were cut back, 4 bases at V and 3 bases at J, with 12 bases in the middle. Germline V gives CDR1 SGHTA, CDR2 FQGTGA. This CDR3 has 14 amino acids. The chain's CDR3 is CASSSTRADTEAFF. The CDR3, as DNA: TGTGCCAGCAGCTCCACGAGGGCAGACACTGAAGCTTTCTTT.

The J gene is TRBJ2-2, the V gene TRBV4-3; D gene uncertain. Germline assignment: CDR1 LGHNA and CDR2 YSLEER. This CDR3 spans 17 amino acids. V was cut by 0 bases and J by 0 bases, with 11 bases left in between. The CDR3 protein is CASSQEFRAANTGELFF. The DNA of the CDR3 is TGCGCCAGCAGCCAAGAATTTCGGGCGGCGAACACCGGGGAGCTGTTTTTT.

V usage is TRBV2 and J usage is TRBJ2-1, with 10 bases matching TRBD2. CDR3 length equals 14 residues. V shed 10 bases, J shed 4 bases, and the junction held 7 bases outside the gene matches. The germline V gene encodes CDR1 SNHLY and CDR2 FYNNEI. The CDR3 loop reads CATAGTSAYNEQFF. In nucleotides, the CDR3 is TGTGCCACCGCCGGGACTAGCGCTTACAATGAGCAGTTCTTC.

The chain couples TRBV7-9 to TRBJ1-2; 7 bases are a match to TRBD1. In germline, CDR1 is SEHNR, CDR2 FQNEAQ (reference sequence). The CDR3 has 15 residues. J was trimmed by 8 bases and V by 5 bases; bases with no gene match: 14. The CDR3 spells CASSHSGGKGGGYTF. CDR3 coding DNA: TGTGCCAGCAGCCACTCAGGGGGTAAGGGCGGCGGCTACACCTTC.

The rearrangement joins TRBV5-1 to TRBJ1-1; D remains unclear. The length of the CDR3 is 15 residues. Trimming took 0 bases from V and 5 from J, leaving 14 bases between them. Per the germline V gene, CDR1 is SGHRS and CDR2 is YFSETQ. CDR3 loop: CASSLGLGKGTEAFF. The DNA for the CDR3 is TGCGCCAGCAGCTTGGGATTAGGGAAAGGGACTGAAGCTTTCTTT.

This chain connects TRBV5-1 to TRBJ2-1; the D gene is possibly TRBD1 (6 bases). The CDR3 contains 13 residues. Per germline, CDR1 SGHRS and CDR2 YFSETQ. Between the trimmed V and J ends, which lost 4 bases and 6 bases, there was a span of 11 bases. CDR3 nucleotides: TGCGCCAGCAGCCCCACAGGGCTCAATGAGCAGTTCTTC. It specifies CASSPTGLNEQFF.